This TCR beta chain derives from a study of CD8 T cells in ankylosing spondylitis. This clonotype was counted only a few times. What it binds is unknown. Libraries of TCR beta came from quantitative 5'-RACE with molecular barcodes. Each CDR3 protein is one row after TCRdb ran MiXCR on the 5' RACE reads. This table has about 480,000 distinct CDR3 sequences, roughly a sixth appearing once. General study results and limits: Clones linked to disease, bearing a CD8+ phenotype, were relatively rare in peripheral blood. A motif of 8 or 9 highly homologous TCR beta variants was seen as apparently characteristic of ankylosing spondylitis blood. Significant enrichment of disease-linked clones was reportedly seen in matched ankylosing spondylitis synovial fluid. A subset of motif variants has previously been described in the synovial fluid and blood of reactive arthritis.

Unmatched junction bases numbered 4, after V lost 0 bases and J lost 7 bases. The CDR3 is 14 residues long. The germline CDR1 and CDR2 sequences are SGHRS and YFSETQ. The sequencing sample was made of blood, either unsorted or a sorted T cell fraction (not recorded which). The chain combines TRBV5-1 with TRBJ2-1; TRBD2 matches at 7 bases. This TCR derives from a male donor with ankylosing spondylitis. CDR3 loop: CASSLEGRGNEQFF. CDR3 bases: TGCGCCAGCAGCTTGGAGGGGCGGGGGAATGAGCAGTTCTTC.